What follows are 6 T cell receptor beta chains derived from one specimen sequenced in a study of cytomegalovirus exposure and HLA in healthy donors. The PCR used 60 Vbeta and 13 Jbeta primers. TCRdb's table, derived via immunoSEQ multiplex PCR, lists solely in-frame clones and lacks some. The clone table shows 200,000 to 250,000 clones, with the ten largest holding more than 0.75%. Sequencing was carried out using PBMCs. These receptors were obtained from a woman between 25 and 40 years old in good health and CMV-seropositive.

The rearrangement joins TRBV5-6 to TRBJ1-6, with D uncertain. V gave up 2 bases and J gave up 3 bases, with 9 bases separating them. This CDR3 has 15 amino acids. Germline loops: CDR1 SGHDT, CDR2 YYEEEE. The CDR3 sequence is CASSFQVRYNSPLHF. CDR3 nucleotide sequence: TGTGCCAGCAGCTTTCAGGTGCGCTATAATTCACCCCTCCACTTT.

The J gene is TRBJ1-4, the V gene TRBV5-1; possibly TRBD1 for D (6 bases). Germline values: CDR1 SGHRS, CDR2 YFSETQ. V dropped 1 base and J dropped 2 bases, with 9 bases sitting between them. The CDR3 length is 15 residues. The CDR3 loop reads CASSLSGQTNEKLFF. The CDR3 bases are TGCGCCAGCAGCTTGTCCGGACAGACTAATGAAAAACTGTTTTTT.

The V gene is TRBV6-6, the J gene TRBJ1-5, with no clear D. This CDR3 spans 15 amino acids. Trimming shortened V by 0 bases and J by 3 bases, and 9 bases separated the two germline ends. CDR1 and CDR2 from the germline V gene are MNHNY and SVGAGI (reference sequence). Written as DNA, the CDR3 is TGTGCCAGCAGTTACTCGGGCGGACTCAATCAGCCCCAGCATTTT. Protein sequence: CASSYSGGLNQPQHF.

The V call is TRBV5-1, the J call TRBJ2-7; TRBD1 might be the D (6 bases). This CDR3 spans 14 amino acids. CDR1 is SGHRS, CDR2 YFSETQ, per germline. The V and J ends lost 7 bases and 2 bases respectively, with 16 bases between them. This chain's CDR3 is CASAKQGGTYEQYF. The CDR3 region has the DNA TGCGCCAGCGCCAAACAGGGCGGAACCTACGAGCAGTACTTC.

Here the CDR3 DNA reads TGTGCCAGCAGCTTCACAGGGGCCCTTTACTATGGCTACACCTTC. Translated: CASSFTGALYYGYTF. This sequence joins TRBV7-9 and TRBJ1-2, with 7 bases identical to TRBD1. Trimming removed 3 bases from V and 3 bases from J; junction bases left unmatched: 7. Looked up from germline, CDR1 is SEHNR and CDR2 is FQNEAQ (reference sequence). This CDR3 comprises 15 residues.

This chain joins TRBV9 and TRBJ2-7, with 8 bases identical to TRBD2. This CDR3 is 15 amino acids long. CDR1 SGDLS and CDR2 YYNGEE come from the germline V gene. V shed 0 bases, J shed 2 bases, and the junction held 4 bases outside the gene matches. The DNA of the CDR3 is TGTGCCAGCAGCGTAGGTAGCGGGGAGACCTACGAGCAGTACTTC. It specifies CASSVGSGETYEQYF.